This TCR beta chain was observed in a study of post-analysis software for immune sequencing data. Study-level background: Secondary progressive, relapsing-remitting and progressive-relapsing multiple sclerosis were among the included disease courses.

Whole-study results and caveats: Patients showed TRBV5-6, TRBV5-1 and TRBV20-1 among 4 or 5 TRBV segments more frequent than in controls. The authors found that F measure strongly co-clustered same-batch samples. The study found significantly lower normalized Chao1 diversity in multiple sclerosis patients than in controls.

This clonotype was seen only once. Its antigen is currently unknown. An end of the junction differs from the germline gene, which may be a read error. The CDR3 covers 13 residues. From germline, CDR1 is MNHEY and CDR2 SMNVEV (reference sequence). Prepared libraries of TCR beta cDNA carried unique molecular identifiers. A few hundred thousand cDNA molecules were obtained from around 1 to 9.1 million T cells. TCRdb itself ran the PCR reads through MiXCR, one entry per CDR3 protein. The table lists around 440,000 distinct CDR3 sequences, approximately 45% of them singletons. The sequenced sample consisted of blood. The receptor was isolated from a girl aged 5-17 years with multiple sclerosis. V and J are TRBV27 and TRBJ1-1; D ambiguous. This CDR3 is CTSSFEGYTEAFF. Written as DNA, the CDR3 is TGTACCAGCAGTTTTGAGGGTTACACTGAAGCTTTCTTT.